The clone carrying this TCR beta chain was recorded at least ten times. This entry comes from a study of spatial heterogeneity in lung cancer. Looking at the study overall: Those follow-up PBMC samples that were available underwent sequencing, at a median interval of approximately 22 months following resection.

This sample's time point: blood at routine non-recurrence follow-up after resection. The authors sequenced whole RNA from tumor, nontumor lung or frozen PBMC without sorting. TCR cDNA molecules were tagged individually, and each one carried a unique molecular identifier. TCRdb processed the 5' RACE reads anew with MiXCR; each CDR3 protein has one entry. The profile shows roughly 70,000 distinct CDR3 sequences, approximately 8.9% of them singletons. The CDR3 runs to 15 residues. The germline V gene has CDR1 MNHEY and CDR2 SVGEGT. With 7 bases removed from V and 0 bases from J, the gap between germline ends came to 13 bases.

The chain uses TRBV6-2 or TRBV6-3 and TRBJ1-5; the D is unclear. The TCR comes from a female donor with early-stage non-small cell lung cancer. Sequencing was performed on PBMCs, taken at follow-up. The CDR3, as DNA: TGTGCCAGCAAGGGAAGGATCTATAGCAATCAGCCCCAGCATTTT. This translates into CASKGRIYSNQPQHF.